The clone carrying this T cell receptor (beta chain) was found a few times. Its antigen is not identified. TCRdb called the 5' RACE reads again in MiXCR, with one record for every CDR3 protein. The sample consists of roughly 260,000 distinct CDR3 sequences, around 13% of them appearing once. This entry belongs to a study of T cells after yellow fever vaccination. Regarding the study as a whole: On re-exposure, the response was weaker but peaked faster, at day 5 versus 15. Once the booster was given, most primary-vaccination clones reappeared, at about 95% for CD4 and over 75% for CD8. The CD4 compartment and the CD8 compartment contained a small share of clonotypes in common.

Germline trimming cut 0 bases from V and 5 bases from J; bases unmatched to any gene: 13. Germline loops: CDR1 ENHRY, CDR2 SYGVKD. The CDR3 consists of 18 residues. The rearrangement uses TRBV10-3 and TRBJ2-5, with 9 nucleotides matching TRBD2. This specimen was CD4+ T cells sorted from PBMCs, taken 45 days after the yellow fever booster vaccination. This clonotype originated in a man under 40 who received the YFV17D yellow fever vaccine. Here the CDR3 reads CAISESEIAGDPTETQYF. DNA of the CDR3: TGTGCCATCAGTGAGTCGGAAATAGCGGGAGACCCTACGGAGACCCAGTACTTC.